A selection of T cell receptor beta chains follows, all from one sample in a study of blood T cell repertoires in COVID-19. Using immunoSEQ multiplex PCR, the repertoire was profiled, and TCRdb retains in-frame clones only, with some absent. The data contain around 330,000 clones, roughly 85% of them singletons. What was sequenced was PBMCs or T cells enriched from blood (not recorded which). These receptors originate from a woman aged 25 to 39 who had been exposed to COVID-19. The CDR3 runs from the conserved cysteine through the conserved F or W. Fields, in order: J gene, clone size, D gene, V gene, CDR3 DNA, CDR3 protein. D genes are given only for firm matches. Not all rows give a size; the values are once, few, many and, for expanded clones, a class.

TRBJ2-3,.,TRBD2,TRBV30,TGTGCCTGGAGTGTGGCCGGGACTAACACAGATACGCAGTATTTT,CAWSVAGTNTDTQYF
TRBJ2-7,.,TRBD1,TRBV7-9,TGTGCCAGCAGCTTCCCGGACAGGGACAGGGAGCAGTACTTC,CASSFPDRDREQYF
TRBJ1-6,.,TRBD1,TRBV7-3,TGTGCCAGCAGCGTCCAAGGGGGCCGCAATTCACCCCTCCACTTT,CASSVQGGRNSPLHF
TRBJ1-1,.,.,TRBV5-6,TGTGCCAGCAGCCGAATTAGTAGGAACACTGAAGCTTTCTTT,CASSRISRNTEAFF
TRBJ1-2,many,.,TRBV27,TGTGCCAGCAGTCGCCACAGGGAGACTAACTATGGCTACACCTTC,CASSRHRETNYGYTF
TRBJ1-5,.,.,TRBV12-3/TRBV12-4,TGTGCCAGCAGTGACAGTAGCAATCAGCCCCAGCATTTT,CASSDSSNQPQHF
TRBJ2-7,.,TRBD2,TRBV13,TGTGCCAGCAGCCCCGGGACTAGCGCTTACGAGCAGTACTTC,CASSPGTSAYEQYF
TRBJ1-6,.,TRBD1,TRBV6-5,TGTGCCAGCAGTTACAACAGGGGTGGGAGATCACCCCTCCACTTT,CASSYNRGGRSPLHF
TRBJ2-2,once,.,TRBV7-9,TGTGCCAGCAGCTTTGGTCAAGCCGAAAACGAAAGGGAGCTGTTTTTT,CASSFGQAENERELFF
TRBJ1-5,.,.,TRBV28,TGTGCCAGCAGTTTCTCGAGTCGGAGCAATCAGCCCCAGCATTTT,CASSFSSRSNQPQHF
TRBJ1-3,.,.,TRBV7-9,TGTGCCAGCAGCTTTGTAGACGGGGGGCGGCGAGGAAACACCATATATTTT,CASSFVDGGRRGNTIYF
TRBJ2-7,.,TRBD1,TRBV5-4,TGTGCCAGCAGCGTGGGGGACAGCTCCTACGAGCAGTACTTC,CASSVGDSSYEQYF
TRBJ2-1,.,.,TRBV29-1,TGCAGCGTAGGAGCCAGCTCCTACAATGAGCAGTTCTTC,CSVGASSYNEQFF
TRBJ2-7,.,.,TRBV11-1,TGTGCCAGCAGCGTTATGGACACCATATACGAGCAGTACTTC,CASSVMDTIYEQYF
TRBJ1-6,.,.,TRBV10-3,TGTGCCATCAGTGACAGGGGACGAGATAATTCACCCCTCCACTTT,CAISDRGRDNSPLHF
TRBJ2-1,.,TRBD1,TRBV5-4,TGTGCCAGCAGCTTTCCCCCATCCGGGACAGGGATCAATGAGCAGTTCTTC,CASSFPPSGTGINEQFF
TRBJ2-3,.,TRBD2,TRBV6-5,TGTGCCAGCAGTTATTGGTCCCTAGCGGGTACAGATACGCAGTATTTT,CASSYWSLAGTDTQYF
TRBJ2-1,few,TRBD2,TRBV10-3,TGTGCCAGCCTAACTAGCGGAAGTGGCAATGAGCAGTTCTTC,CASLTSGSGNEQFF
TRBJ1-2,.,.,TRBV4-3,TGCGCCAGCAGCCACTTTAGAGGGCAGACAAGCTATGGCTACACCTTC,CASSHFRGQTSYGYTF
TRBJ1-2,few,TRBD1,TRBV15,TGTGCCACCAGCAGAGAGGGCAGGGGGTATGGCTACACCTTC,CATSREGRGYGYTF
TRBJ2-1,.,TRBD2,TRBV27,TGTGCCAGTTCGAACGGTCGAGCGGGAGGGCACTATGAGCAGTTCTTC,CASSNGRAGGHYEQFF
TRBJ2-7,once,.,TRBV10-3,TGTGCCATCAGTGAGTCTTTCGAGGAGGAGCAGTACTTC,CAISESFEEEQYF
TRBJ1-4,.,.,TRBV6-5,TGTGCCAGCAGTCCCCTCGGGGGGTTCTGGGAAAAACTGTTTTTT,CASSPLGGFWEKLFF
TRBJ2-3,.,TRBD1,TRBV28,TGTGCCAGCAGCCTGCCTACGGACAGGCCGTTGAACACAGATACGCAGTATTTT,CASSLPTDRPLNTDTQYF
TRBJ1-1,.,TRBD1,TRBV28,TGTGCCAGCAGTTCCCCCTCGACAGGGCCGGGCACTGAAGCTTTCTTT,CASSSPSTGPGTEAFF
TRBJ2-1,.,.,TRBV5-1,TGCGCCAGCAGCGGAGGTTTCGCCTACAATGAGCAGTTCTTC,CASSGGFAYNEQFF
TRBJ2-4,.,.,TRBV6-5,TGTGCCAGCAGTTACGAGGCCAAAAACATTCAGTACTTC,CASSYEAKNIQYF
TRBJ1-5,.,.,TRBV6-4,TGTGCCAGCCGAGTTCGCAGGGATAGCAATCAGCCCCAGCATTTT,CASRVRRDSNQPQHF
TRBJ1-1,few,TRBD1,TRBV9,TGTGCCAGCAGCGTAGAGGCAGGGGGGAACACTGAAGCTTTCTTT,CASSVEAGGNTEAFF
TRBJ1-2,.,TRBD1,TRBV6-6,TGTGCCAGCAGTTACTCATCATTGGGACAGAACTATGGCTACACCTTC,CASSYSSLGQNYGYTF
TRBJ2-2,.,TRBD1,TRBV19,TGTGCCAGTTATAACACAGGGGATTACACCGGGGAGCTGTTTTTT,CASYNTGDYTGELFF
TRBJ2-2,.,.,TRBV1,TGCACCAGCAGCCAGGTAGAGTTTCGAGGAACTGGTCTGAAGGTCGGGGAGCTGTTTTTT,CTSSQVEFRGTGLKVGELFF
TRBJ1-4,few,.,TRBV5-1,TGCGCCAGCAGCCGCTCCCCAGGGTCGGCTAATGAAAAACTGTTTTTT,CASSRSPGSANEKLFF
TRBJ2-1,few,TRBD2,TRBV28,TGTGCCAGCAGTCCCCATAGCGGGGGGGCCGGAGAGCAGTTCTTC,CASSPHSGGAGEQFF
TRBJ2-7,.,TRBD2,TRBV28,TGTGCCACCAGACTAGCGTCCTACGAGCAGTACTTC,CATRLASYEQYF
TRBJ2-5,.,.,TRBV7-2,TGTGCCAGCAGCTTAGTAGGGGCCGCGTCCCAAGAGACCCAGTACTTC,CASSLVGAASQETQYF
TRBJ2-7,once,.,TRBV6-5,TGTGCCAGCAGTTCTAGAGGCCGAGGGAACGAGCAGTACTTC,CASSSRGRGNEQYF
TRBJ1-2,.,TRBD1,TRBV6-5,TGTGCCAGCAGGCGAGGGACAGATAGATATGGCTACACCTTC,CASRRGTDRYGYTF
TRBJ2-3,.,TRBD2,TRBV9,TGTGCCAGCAGCGCCCGATACCACGGGGGGACAGATACGCAGTATTTT,CASSARYHGGTDTQYF
TRBJ1-2,.,.,TRBV27,TGTGCCAGCAAACCTCTGTCGGGAGGGGGGGGCTACACCTTC,CASKPLSGGGGYTF
TRBJ1-4,.,TRBD1,TRBV5-6,TGTGCCAGCAGCTGGGGACAGGGATCTGAAAAACTGTTTTTT,CASSWGQGSEKLFF
TRBJ2-2,once,TRBD1,TRBV19,TGTGCCAGTAGCTCGGGACAGGGCTTGAACACCGGGGAGCTGTTTTTT,CASSSGQGLNTGELFF
TRBJ1-3,few,.,TRBV28,TGTGCCAGCAGTCGCCCTGGGACATTTGGAAACACCATATATTTT,CASSRPGTFGNTIYF
TRBJ1-2,.,TRBD1,TRBV5-1,TGCGCCAGCAGCTCGGGACAGGGTGGTGGCTACACCTTC,CASSSGQGGGYTF
TRBJ2-7,.,.,TRBV15,TGTGCCACCAGACGAGAGGGCCGGGAGCAGTACTTC,CATRREGREQYF
TRBJ1-4,.,TRBD1,TRBV5-1,TGCGCCAGCAGCACGGGACAGCCAGATGAAAAACTGTTTTTT,CASSTGQPDEKLFF
TRBJ1-1,.,.,TRBV2,TGTGCCAGCAGGAACGACAGGAATGCGAACGCTGAAGCTTTCTTT,CASRNDRNANAEAFF
TRBJ1-2,.,.,TRBV9,TGTGCCAGCAGCCCCGGACAGACGAAATATGGCTACACCTTC,CASSPGQTKYGYTF
TRBJ2-2,.,TRBD1,TRBV19,TGTGCCACCTCTAGACAGGGGAGGACCGGGGAGCTGTTTTTT,CATSRQGRTGELFF
TRBJ1-6,few,.,TRBV6-5,TGTGCCAGCAGTTACCAGGGGAGAAATTCACCCCTCCACTTT,CASSYQGRNSPLHF
TRBJ2-1,few,TRBD2,TRBV19,TGTGCCAGTAGTCACCACTTGGGCTGGGGTTTAGCGGGACTTAACACGGGGGATCACAATGAGCAGTTCTTC,CASSHHLGWGLAGLNTGDHNEQFF
TRBJ2-3,.,TRBD1,TRBV6-2/TRBV6-3,TGTGCCAGCAGTTACTCTACTGTGGGACAGCCTGGGGGCACAGATACGCAGTATTTT,CASSYSTVGQPGGTDTQYF
TRBJ2-2,.,.,TRBV28,TGTGCCAGCAGGGGTAAACCCTTACCATTTTTGACAGGTCGCACCGGGGAGCTGTTTTTT,CASRGKPLPFLTGRTGELFF